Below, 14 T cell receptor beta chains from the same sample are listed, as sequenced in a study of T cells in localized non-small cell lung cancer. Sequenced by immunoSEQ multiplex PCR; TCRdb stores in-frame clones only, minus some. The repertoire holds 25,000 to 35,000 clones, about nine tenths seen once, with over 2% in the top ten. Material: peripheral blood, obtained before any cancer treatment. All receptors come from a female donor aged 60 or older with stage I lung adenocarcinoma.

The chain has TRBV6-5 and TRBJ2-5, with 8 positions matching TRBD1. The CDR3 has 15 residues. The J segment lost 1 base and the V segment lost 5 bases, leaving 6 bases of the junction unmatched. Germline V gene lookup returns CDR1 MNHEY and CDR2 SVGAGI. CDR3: CASSPLTGGQETQYF. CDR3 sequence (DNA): TGTGCCAGCAGTCCCCTAACAGGGGGCCAAGAGACCCAGTACTTC.

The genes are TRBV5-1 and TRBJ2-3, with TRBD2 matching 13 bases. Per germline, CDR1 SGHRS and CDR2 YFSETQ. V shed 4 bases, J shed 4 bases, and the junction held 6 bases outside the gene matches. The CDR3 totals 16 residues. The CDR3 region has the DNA TGCGCCAGCAGCCAGGGACTAGCGGGGTCTTCAGATACGCAGTATTTT. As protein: CASSQGLAGSSDTQYF.

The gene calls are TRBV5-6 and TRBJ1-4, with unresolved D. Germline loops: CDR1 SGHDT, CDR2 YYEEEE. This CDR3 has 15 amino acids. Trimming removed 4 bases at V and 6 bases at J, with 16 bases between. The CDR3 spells CASSLKTTLYEKLFF. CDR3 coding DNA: TGTGCCAGCAGCCTTAAGACCACCCTGTATGAAAAACTGTTTTTT.

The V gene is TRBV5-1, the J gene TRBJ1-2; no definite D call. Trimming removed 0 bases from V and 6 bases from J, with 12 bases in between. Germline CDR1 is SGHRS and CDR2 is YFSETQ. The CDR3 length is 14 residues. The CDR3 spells CASSLGTSSHGYTF. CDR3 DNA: TGCGCCAGCAGCTTGGGAACCTCATCGCATGGCTACACCTTC.

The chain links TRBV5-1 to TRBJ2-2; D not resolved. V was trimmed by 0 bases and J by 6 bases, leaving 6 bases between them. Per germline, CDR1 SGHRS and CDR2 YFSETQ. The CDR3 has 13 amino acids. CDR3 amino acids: CASSLDSAGELFF. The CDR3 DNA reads TGCGCCAGCAGCTTGGACTCCGCCGGGGAGCTGTTTTTT.

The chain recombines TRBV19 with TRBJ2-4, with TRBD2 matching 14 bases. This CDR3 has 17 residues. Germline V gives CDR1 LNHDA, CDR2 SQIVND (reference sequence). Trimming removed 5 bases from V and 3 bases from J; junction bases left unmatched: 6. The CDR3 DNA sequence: TGTGCCAGTAGTCTGACTAGCGGGGGGGACTTCAAAAACATTCAGTACTTC. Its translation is CASSLTSGGDFKNIQYF.

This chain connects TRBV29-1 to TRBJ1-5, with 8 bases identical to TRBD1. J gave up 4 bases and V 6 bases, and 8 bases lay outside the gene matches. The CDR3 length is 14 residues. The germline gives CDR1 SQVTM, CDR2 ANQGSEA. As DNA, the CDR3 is TGCAGCGTGTCCTCCGGGACAGGTAATCAGCCCCAGCATTTT. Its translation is CSVSSGTGNQPQHF.

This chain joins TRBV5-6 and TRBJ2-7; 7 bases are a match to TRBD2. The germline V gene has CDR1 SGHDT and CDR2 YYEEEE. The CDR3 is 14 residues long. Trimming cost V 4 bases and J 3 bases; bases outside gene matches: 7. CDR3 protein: CASSLLGEGYEQYF. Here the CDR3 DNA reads TGTGCCAGCAGCCTGTTGGGGGAGGGCTACGAGCAGTACTTC.

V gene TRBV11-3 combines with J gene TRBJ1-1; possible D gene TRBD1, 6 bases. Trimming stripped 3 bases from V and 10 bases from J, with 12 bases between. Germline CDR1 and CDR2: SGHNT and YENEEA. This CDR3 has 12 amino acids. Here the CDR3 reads CASSFRQAGAFF. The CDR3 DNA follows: TGTGCCAGCAGCTTTAGACAGGCGGGAGCTTTCTTT.

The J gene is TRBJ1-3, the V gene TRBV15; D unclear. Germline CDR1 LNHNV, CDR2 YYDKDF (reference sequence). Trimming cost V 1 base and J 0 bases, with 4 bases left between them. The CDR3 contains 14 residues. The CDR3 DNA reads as TGTGCCACCAGCAGAGTAGGCTCTGGAAACACCATATATTTT. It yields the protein CATSRVGSGNTIYF.

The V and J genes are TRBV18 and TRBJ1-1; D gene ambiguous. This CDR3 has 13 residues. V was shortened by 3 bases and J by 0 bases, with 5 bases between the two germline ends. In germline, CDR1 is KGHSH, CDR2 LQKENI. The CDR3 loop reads CASSPPMNTEAFF. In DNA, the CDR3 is TGTGCCAGCTCACCTCCAATGAACACTGAAGCTTTCTTT.

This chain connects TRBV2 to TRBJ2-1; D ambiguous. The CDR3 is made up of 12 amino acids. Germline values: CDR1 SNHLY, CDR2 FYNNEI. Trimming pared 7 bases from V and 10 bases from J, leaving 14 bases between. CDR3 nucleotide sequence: TGTGCCAGCAACCCATCCCGTTCGGAGCAGTTCTTC. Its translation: CASNPSRSEQFF.

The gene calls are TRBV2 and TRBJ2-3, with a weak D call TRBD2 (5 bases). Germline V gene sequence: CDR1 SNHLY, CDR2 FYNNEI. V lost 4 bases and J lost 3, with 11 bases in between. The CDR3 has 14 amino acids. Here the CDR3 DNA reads TGTGCCAGCAGTGGGGAGCTAGCTACAGATACGCAGTATTTT. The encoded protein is CASSGELATDTQYF.

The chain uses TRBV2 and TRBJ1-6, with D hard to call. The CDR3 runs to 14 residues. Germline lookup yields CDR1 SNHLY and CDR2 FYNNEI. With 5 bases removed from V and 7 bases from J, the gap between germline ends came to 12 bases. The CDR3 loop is CASSPGKTNSPLHF. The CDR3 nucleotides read TGTGCCAGCAGTCCGGGAAAGACGAATTCACCCCTCCACTTT.